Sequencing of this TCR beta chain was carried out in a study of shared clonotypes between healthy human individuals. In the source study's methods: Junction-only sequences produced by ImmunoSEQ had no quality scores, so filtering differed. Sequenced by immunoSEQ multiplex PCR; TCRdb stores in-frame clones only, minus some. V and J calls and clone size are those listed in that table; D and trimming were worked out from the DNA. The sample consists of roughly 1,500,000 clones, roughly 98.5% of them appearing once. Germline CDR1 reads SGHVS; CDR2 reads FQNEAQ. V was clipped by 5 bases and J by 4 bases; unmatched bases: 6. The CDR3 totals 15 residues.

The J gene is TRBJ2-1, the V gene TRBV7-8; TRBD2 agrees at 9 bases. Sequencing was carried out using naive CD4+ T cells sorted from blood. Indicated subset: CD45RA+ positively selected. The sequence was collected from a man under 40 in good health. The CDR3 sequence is CASSPRTSVYNEQFF. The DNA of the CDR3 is TGTGCCAGCAGCCCCCGGACTAGCGTTTACAATGAGCAGTTCTTC.